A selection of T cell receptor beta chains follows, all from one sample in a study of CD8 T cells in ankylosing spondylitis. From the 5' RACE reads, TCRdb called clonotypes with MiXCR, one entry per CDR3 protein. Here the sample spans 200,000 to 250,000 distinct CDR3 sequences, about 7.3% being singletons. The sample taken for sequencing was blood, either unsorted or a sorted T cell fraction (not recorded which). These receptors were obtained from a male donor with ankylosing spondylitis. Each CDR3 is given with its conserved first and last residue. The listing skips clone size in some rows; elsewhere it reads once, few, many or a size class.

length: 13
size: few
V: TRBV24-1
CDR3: CATSGSGVYGYTF

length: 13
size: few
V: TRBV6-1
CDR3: CACGRRANTEAFF

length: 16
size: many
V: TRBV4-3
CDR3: CASSHPSGGAADTQYF

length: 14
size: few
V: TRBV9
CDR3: CASSVASYSYEQYF

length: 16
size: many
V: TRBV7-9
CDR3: CASSLTPGQTLYGYTF

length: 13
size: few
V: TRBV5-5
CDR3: CASSLNVKNIQYF

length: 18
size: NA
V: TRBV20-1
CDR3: CSASTFPGLAGGGNEQFF

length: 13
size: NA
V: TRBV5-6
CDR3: CASSWGQGGRQYF

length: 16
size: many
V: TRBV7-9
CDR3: CASSPPGTSGRNEQYF

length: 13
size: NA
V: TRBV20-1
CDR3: CSARPTNEYEQYF

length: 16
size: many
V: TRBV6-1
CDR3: CASSEEGADSSYEQYF

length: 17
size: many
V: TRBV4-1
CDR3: CASSQDWASGSYNEQFF

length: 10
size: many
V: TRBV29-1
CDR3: CSASYNEQFF

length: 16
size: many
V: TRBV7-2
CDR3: CASSSTPGGIEQPQHF

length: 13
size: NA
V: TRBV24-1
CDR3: CATSDAGGEGQFF

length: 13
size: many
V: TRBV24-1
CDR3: CATSDFSLNEQFF

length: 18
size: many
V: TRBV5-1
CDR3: CASSLTSQKSTGGTEAFF

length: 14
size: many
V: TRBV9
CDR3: CASSPGTGTDEQYF

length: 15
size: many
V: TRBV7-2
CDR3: CASSSTLAGGYEQYF

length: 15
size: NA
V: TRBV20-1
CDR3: CSAKTGGATGYEQYF

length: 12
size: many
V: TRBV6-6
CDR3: CASRLADNEQFF

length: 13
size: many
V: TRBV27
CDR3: CASGLSSYNEQFF

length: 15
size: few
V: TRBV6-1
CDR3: CASSPTGAENTEAFF

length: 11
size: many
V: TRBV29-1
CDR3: CSVILGYGYTF

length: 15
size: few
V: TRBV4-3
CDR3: CASSHRSDRGYEQYF

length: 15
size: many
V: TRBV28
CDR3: CASSPGRLLTDTQYF

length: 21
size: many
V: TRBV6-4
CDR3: CASRMGQGLGLAESMSYEQYF

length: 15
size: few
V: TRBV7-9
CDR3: CASSFLTGEANEQFF

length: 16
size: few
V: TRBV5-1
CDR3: CASSFQGLTLQETQYF

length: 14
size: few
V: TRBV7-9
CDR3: CASSPRQEIEKLFF

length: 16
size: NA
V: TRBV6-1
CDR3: CASSEAAVAHSYEQYF

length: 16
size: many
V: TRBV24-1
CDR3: CATSESGLAGWNEQFF

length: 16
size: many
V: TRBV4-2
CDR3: CASSQDSPPAGDTQYF

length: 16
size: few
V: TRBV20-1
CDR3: CSARDLAQGLLGEQYF

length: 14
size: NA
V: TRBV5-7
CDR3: CAMGPELGYNEQFF

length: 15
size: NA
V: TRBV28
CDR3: CASSPDRGFSYEQYF

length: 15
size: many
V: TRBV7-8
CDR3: CASSLLGRDTGELFF

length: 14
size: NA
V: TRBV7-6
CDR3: CASILESSTDTQYF

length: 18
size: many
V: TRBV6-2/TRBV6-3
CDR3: CASRHWDTFPKDTGELFF

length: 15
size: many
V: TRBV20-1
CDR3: CSAPGGESSYNEQFF

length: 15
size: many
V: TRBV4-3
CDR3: CASSQLTGVGQPQHF

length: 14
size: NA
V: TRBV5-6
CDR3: CASSRDSGSRGYTF

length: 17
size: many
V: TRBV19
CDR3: CASSTASRAGFTDTQYF

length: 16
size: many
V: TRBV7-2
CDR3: CASSLIDVQPNLRQYF

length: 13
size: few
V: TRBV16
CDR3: CASSQSSYGKQYF

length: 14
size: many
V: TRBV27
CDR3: CASSLLGENTEAFF

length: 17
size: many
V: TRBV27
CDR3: CASSSTSGTGVVSPLHF

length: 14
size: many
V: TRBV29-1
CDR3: CSVESGLSSYEQYF

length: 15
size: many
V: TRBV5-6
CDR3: CASSFGTGGRQPQHF

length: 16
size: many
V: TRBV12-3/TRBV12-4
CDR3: CASSNWQGLTNYGYTF